A single count supports the clone carrying this T cell receptor beta chain. This record belongs to a study of blood T cell repertoires in COVID-19. Study-level information: From the United States, Italy and Spain came samples of acute and convalescent COVID-19.

As handled by the study authors: Amplified reference gene primers provided the basis for estimating nucleated cell counts. Here immunoSEQ multiplex PCR was the method, and the copy in TCRdb shows in-frame clones only, minus some. V and J calls plus clone size are reproduced from that table; the DNA served to infer D and trimming. The sample carries around 180,000 clones, around 83% recorded once. CDR3 length: 19 amino acids. The V segment lost 3 bases and the J segment 4 bases; nucleotides outside the gene matches: 17. Per germline, CDR1 SGHVS and CDR2 FQNEAQ. The source is a human donor in a cohort sampled during active COVID-19. The J gene is TRBJ2-3, the V gene TRBV7-8; 9 nucleotides match TRBD2. Sequencing used peripheral blood. The CDR3 spells CASSFPLGVSGGSPDTQYF. The CDR3 nucleotides are TGTGCCAGCAGCTTCCCCTTAGGTGTAAGCGGGGGGTCGCCAGATACGCAGTATTTT. The full variable domain, with the rest looked up from reference TRBV7-8 and TRBJ2-3, is GAGVSQSPRYKVAKRGQDVALRCDPISGHVSLFWYQQALGQGPEFLTYFQNEAQLDKSGLPSDRFFAERPEGSVSTLKIQRTQQEDSAVYLCASSFPLGVSGGSPDTQYFGPGTRLTVL.